Following are 19 T cell receptor beta chains from one sample sequenced in a study of shared clonotypes between healthy human individuals. The method was immunoSEQ multiplex PCR; TCRdb's version includes in-frame clones alone and lacks a portion of them. The sample has more than 2 million clones, nearly 97% seen once. Material: naive CD4+ T cells sorted from blood. Subset denoted: CD45RA+ positively selected. These receptors all stem from a man in his late teens or twenties in good health.

The chain recombines TRBV5-1 with TRBJ2-2, with 9 nucleotides matching TRBD2. CDR1 is SGHRS and CDR2 is YFSETQ in the germline V gene. The CDR3 is made up of 16 amino acids. V lost 0 bases and J lost 7; bases outside the gene matches: 7. The CDR3 reads CASSLEGGRALGELFF. The CDR3 DNA sequence: TGCGCCAGCAGCTTGGAGGGCGGGAGGGCCCTCGGGGAGCTGTTTTTT. The full variable domain, its missing parts supplied by reference TRBV5-1 and TRBJ2-2, is KAGVTQTPRYLIKTRGQQVTLSCSPISGHRSVSWYQQTPGQGLQFLFEYFSETQRNKGNFPGRFSGRQFSNSRSEMNVSTLELGDSALYLCASSLEGGRALGELFFGEGSRLTVL.

The chain recombines TRBV4-1 with TRBJ1-3; D unresolved. The CDR3 contains 17 residues. Germline V gives CDR1 MGHRA, CDR2 YSYEKL. Deletions cut 1 base from V and 0 bases from J, with 13 bases between. The DNA of the CDR3 is TGCGCCAGCAGCCAAGCTCCCACTGCTAACTCTGGAAACACCATATATTTT. This gives the protein CASSQAPTANSGNTIYF.

This chain connects TRBV6-1 to TRBJ2-3, with 9 bases lining up with TRBD2. The germline V gene encodes CDR1 MNHNS and CDR2 SASEGT. J was trimmed by 3 bases and V by 8 bases; bases with no gene match: 6. CDR3 length: 14 residues. CDR3 residues: CASRRREGTDTQYF. The CDR3 DNA reads TGTGCCAGCCGGCGGCGGGAGGGAACAGATACGCAGTATTTT.

This chain uses TRBV30 with TRBJ2-7, with D possibly TRBD2 on 7 matching bases. V lost 3 bases to trimming and J lost 2 bases, with 14 bases between them. This CDR3 comprises 14 residues. Germline V CDR1 and CDR2: GTSNPN, SVGIG (reference sequence). Here the CDR3 reads CAWRKGGTPYEQYF. The CDR3 region has the DNA TGTGCCTGGAGGAAGGGGGGGACTCCCTACGAGCAGTACTTC.

The table lists this clone with a count of one. The CDR3 sequence is CASSRQIDRIGETQYF. The CDR3 DNA is TGTGCCAGCAGCCGCCAGATCGACAGAATTGGGGAGACCCAGTACTTC. This chain joins TRBV7-2 and TRBJ2-5; possible D gene TRBD1, 5 bases. This CDR3 comprises 16 residues. From germline, CDR1 is SGHTA and CDR2 FQGNSA. Trimming removed 5 bases from V and 5 bases from J, with 21 bases in between.

The rearrangement links TRBV13 to TRBJ2-7, with 8 bases fitting TRBD1. The CDR3 totals 14 residues. Germline CDR1 is PRHDT and CDR2 is FYEKMQ (reference sequence). With V trimmed by 5 bases and J by 2 bases, 5 bases remained unmatched. The CDR3 reads CASSEGQGAYEQYF. CDR3 coding DNA: TGTGCCAGCAGCGAAGGACAGGGAGCCTACGAGCAGTACTTC.

The J gene is TRBJ2-3, the V gene TRBV5-1; 11 positions agree with TRBD2. Germline assignment: CDR1 SGHRS and CDR2 YFSETQ. This CDR3 has 15 residues. Trimming took 4 bases from V and 6 from J; bases not matched to a gene: 7. The CDR3 nucleotides read TGCGCCAGCAGCCTTAGCGGGAGGGCCGGGGATACGCAGTATTTT. Amino acids: CASSLSGRAGDTQYF.

V gene TRBV10-2 combines with J gene TRBJ1-5, with 8 bases identical to TRBD1. Germline V gene sequence: CDR1 WSHSY, CDR2 SAAADI. V gave up 0 bases and J gave up 0 bases; unmatched junction bases: 16. This CDR3 is built from 21 residues. CDR3 in DNA: TGCGCCAGCAGTGAGTCCGGCAGGGGGCTCCATAGGACCCCTAGCAATCAGCCCCAGCATTTT. Translated, it gives CASSESGRGLHRTPSNQPQHF.

The rearrangement links TRBV5-1 to TRBJ2-2, with a weak D call TRBD1 (6 bases). The germline V gene has CDR1 SGHRS and CDR2 YFSETQ. CDR3 length equals 14 residues. V lost 4 bases to trimming and J lost 1 base, with 8 bases between them. The CDR3 reads CASSQQGNTGELFF. The CDR3 nucleotides are TGCGCCAGCAGCCAACAGGGGAACACCGGGGAGCTGTTTTTT.

This clone has just one count. This chain uses TRBV19 with TRBJ1-1; no clear D. The V gene's germline CDR1 is LNHDA and CDR2 SQIVND (reference sequence). Trimming removed 7 bases at V and 0 bases at J, with 9 bases between. The CDR3 is 13 residues long. DNA of the CDR3: TGTGCCAGTATTGGGGTGTTGAACACTGAAGCTTTCTTT. Residues: CASIGVLNTEAFF.

V is TRBV5-1 and J is TRBJ2-3, with 16 bases matching TRBD2. This CDR3 is 17 amino acids long. Trimming took 2 bases from V and 6 from J; bases not matched to a gene: 6. CDR1 and CDR2 from the germline V gene are SGHRS and YFSETQ. As DNA, the CDR3 is TGCGCCAGCAGCTTCGGGACTAGCGGGAGGGGGTCCGATACGCAGTATTTT. Translated, it gives CASSFGTSGRGSDTQYF.

The chain carries TRBV6-1 and TRBJ1-2; D perhaps matches TRBD1 (5 bases). The V gene's germline CDR1 is MNHNS and CDR2 SASEGT. The CDR3 contains 15 residues. V was pared by 1 base and J by 4 bases, with 13 bases between. For the CDR3, the DNA is TGTGCCAGCAGTGAAGGTGGTAGGGGCCGCTATGGCTACACCTTC. Translated: CASSEGGRGRYGYTF.

Turning to this clone: The same CDR3 also results from other DNA sequences found in this sample. CDR3 nucleotide sequence: TGCGCCAGCAGCCTGAGTGGAGGGAACACTGAAGCTTTCTTT. Encoded protein: CASSLSGGNTEAFF. The chain is built from TRBV5-1 and TRBJ1-1; D ambiguous. The germline V and J ends were trimmed by 4 bases and 1 base, with 11 bases remaining between them. Germline V gene sequence: CDR1 SGHRS, CDR2 YFSETQ. This CDR3 contains 14 residues.

This clone was seen just once. V gene TRBV10-2 combines with J gene TRBJ1-3; perhaps TRBD1 as D (6 bases). The CDR3 totals 13 residues. Germline values: CDR1 WSHSY, CDR2 SAAADI. The V end lost 7 bases, the J end lost 0 bases, and 7 bases lay between the germline ends. The CDR3 loop is CASKQGSGNTIYF. The CDR3 DNA reads TGCGCCAGCAAACAGGGCTCTGGAAACACCATATATTTT.

The genes are TRBV28 and TRBJ2-3; 10 nucleotides agree with TRBD2. Germline trimming cut 6 bases from V and 4 bases from J; bases unmatched to any gene: 7. The CDR3 spans 15 residues. Germline values: CDR1 MDHEN, CDR2 SYDVKM. CDR3: CASRGTGLAADTQYF. CDR3 bases: TGTGCCAGCAGGGGTACCGGACTAGCGGCAGATACGCAGTATTTT.

This clone was recorded a few times. The genes are TRBV15 and TRBJ1-5; a possible D gene is TRBD1 (6 bases). This CDR3 comprises 15 residues. The germline V gene has CDR1 LNHNV and CDR2 YYDKDF (reference sequence). V gave up 5 bases and J gave up 2 bases, with 13 bases separating them. DNA for the CDR3: TGTGCCACCAGCGAACAGGGAAGAGGCAATCAGCCCCAGCATTTT. Translating gives CATSEQGRGNQPQHF.

The chain uses TRBV7-9 and TRBJ2-3; D is undetermined. CDR1 SEHNR and CDR2 FQNEAQ come from the germline V gene (reference sequence). The V gene lost 3 bases and the J gene lost 3 bases, with 10 bases spanning the gap. This CDR3 spans 14 amino acids. The DNA for the CDR3 is TGTGCCAGCAGCTTCCCGTCGAGGACAGATACGCAGTATTTT. Protein product: CASSFPSRTDTQYF.

The V call is TRBV9, the J call TRBJ2-2, with TRBD2 matching over 7 bases. Germline V gene data show CDR1 as SGDLS and CDR2 as YYNGEE. The CDR3 spans 16 residues. Germline trimming cut 6 bases from V and 0 bases from J; bases unmatched to any gene: 8. CDR3 sequence reads: CASTGGFTTNTGELFF. The CDR3, as DNA: TGTGCCAGCACCGGGGGGTTTACCACGAACACCGGGGAGCTGTTTTTT.

The chain joins TRBV10-1 to TRBJ1-5; D is unclear. Germline V gene sequence: CDR1 WNHNN, CDR2 SYGVQD (reference sequence). The CDR3 runs to 14 residues. V gave up 4 bases and J gave up 5 bases, with 12 bases separating them. The CDR3 nucleotides read TGCGCCAGCAGTGTCGGGAGACCGGATCAGCCCCAGCATTTT. Its translation is CASSVGRPDQPQHF.